What follows are 25 T cell receptor beta chains derived from one specimen sequenced in a study of PD-L1 blockade in urothelial cancer. Profiling relied on immunoSEQ multiplex PCR, and the TCRdb table lists in-frame clones only, not all of them. Of about 56,000 clones listed, about 86% are singletons. Sequenced material: PBMCs, taken around atezolizumab (anti-PD-L1) treatment. The receptors derive from a man aged 45-60 years with urothelial cancer.

The chain combines TRBV15 with TRBJ2-1; 9 bases match TRBD1. CDR1 is LNHNV and CDR2 is YYDKDF in the germline V gene (reference sequence). The CDR3 contains 16 residues. The V and J ends lost 5 bases and 2 bases, in that order; junction bases with no gene match: 7. CDR3 loop: CATSPTRTGAYNEQFF. The CDR3 nucleotides are TGTGCCACCAGCCCTACAAGGACAGGGGCCTACAATGAGCAGTTCTTC.

V usage is TRBV28 and J usage is TRBJ1-3, with a possible D match to TRBD1 (5 bases). CDR1 is MDHEN, CDR2 SYDVKM, per germline. The CDR3 contains 15 residues. V was shortened by 6 bases and J by 5 bases, with 17 bases between the two germline ends. CDR3 DNA sequence: TGTGCCAGCAGCCCGTCCATGGGGGGGAGAAACACCATATATTTT. This sequence encodes CASSPSMGGRNTIYF.

The J gene is TRBJ2-6, the V gene TRBV15; 7 bases fit TRBD1. This CDR3 has 14 residues. Per the germline V gene, CDR1 is LNHNV and CDR2 is YYDKDF (reference sequence). Trimming cost V 3 bases and J 8 bases; bases outside gene matches: 4. The CDR3 DNA is TGTGCCACCAGCAGGCAGGACAGGACCAACGTCCTGACTTTC. Translating it yields CATSRQDRTNVLTF.

The chain carries TRBV6-1 and TRBJ2-5; 12 bases align to TRBD1. J was trimmed by 5 bases and V by 2 bases; bases with no gene match: 6. Germline V gives CDR1 MNHNS, CDR2 SASEGT. The CDR3 sequence is 16 residues long. The CDR3 sequence: CASSEKGQGAQETQYF. The CDR3 nucleotides are TGTGCCAGCAGTGAAAAGGGACAGGGGGCACAGGAGACCCAGTACTTC.

V usage is TRBV7-2 and J usage is TRBJ2-7; 7 bases are shared with TRBD2. The length of the CDR3 is 15 residues. Germline V CDR1 and CDR2: SGHTA, FQGNSA. J lost 6 bases, V lost 5 bases, and 13 bases had no gene match. CDR3 sequence (DNA): TGTGCCAGCAGCACACCCGGGACTATCGCCTCCGAGCAGTACTTC. Its protein is CASSTPGTIASEQYF. Complete variable domain (other parts from reference TRBV7-2 and TRBJ2-7): GAGVSQSPSNKVTEKGKDVELRCDPISGHTALYWYRQSLGQGLEFLIYFQGNSAPDKSGLPSDRFSAERTGGSVSTLTIQRTQQEDSAVYLCASSTPGTIASEQYFGPGTRLTVT.

The rearrangement links TRBV6-5 to TRBJ1-5; D is possibly TRBD1 (6 bases). Germline values: CDR1 MNHEY, CDR2 SVGAGI. The germline V and J ends were trimmed by 2 bases and 7 bases, with 9 bases remaining between them. The CDR3 sequence is 13 residues long. CDR3 DNA sequence: TGTGCCAGCAGTTACCGGGGGGGCCAGCCCCAGCATTTT. Translation: CASSYRGGQPQHF.

This clone was recorded a few times. CDR3 nucleotides: TGTGCCAGCAGGGGCCAGGGGAGTCATAATGAGCAGTTCTTC. It encodes CASRGQGSHNEQFF. The V and J genes are TRBV27 and TRBJ2-1, with TRBD1 as a possible D gene (6 bases). CDR1 MNHEY and CDR2 SMNVEV come from the germline V gene (reference sequence). Trimming stripped 6 bases from V and 7 bases from J, with 16 bases between. The CDR3 has 14 residues.

This chain joins TRBV19 and TRBJ1-1, with D possibly being TRBD1 (5 bases). The length of the CDR3 is 11 residues. Germline values: CDR1 LNHDA, CDR2 SQIVND (reference sequence). V shed 8 bases and J shed 11 bases, with 15 bases lying between them. The CDR3 protein is CASQGLQEAFF. The DNA of the CDR3 is TGTGCCAGTCAAGGGCTACAGGAGGCTTTCTTT. Filled out from reference TRBV19 and TRBJ1-1, the complete variable domain reads DGGITQSPKYLFRKEGQNVTLSCEQNLNHDAMYWYRQDPGQGLRLIYYSQIVNDFQKGDIAEGYSVSREKKESFPLTVTSAQKNPTAFYLCASQGLQEAFFGQGTRLTVV.

The V and J genes are TRBV5-1 and TRBJ2-2; D perhaps matches TRBD1 (6 bases). Per germline, CDR1 SGHRS and CDR2 YFSETQ. The V gene lost 4 bases and the J gene lost 3 bases, with 19 bases spanning the gap. The CDR3 runs 17 residues. CDR3 sequence (DNA): TGCGCCAGCAGCCCGACAGAGAGGACAGCCTACACCGGGGAGCTGTTTTTT. This encodes CASSPTERTAYTGELFF.

The chain has TRBV27 and TRBJ2-2, with D possibly TRBD2 on 6 matching bases. The length of the CDR3 is 14 residues. V was pared by 3 bases and J by 5 bases, with 10 bases between. From germline, CDR1 is MNHEY and CDR2 SMNVEV (reference sequence). CDR3: CASSFLGGTGELFF. CDR3 in DNA: TGTGCCAGCAGTTTCCTGGGGGGAACCGGGGAGCTGTTTTTT.

The chain combines TRBV5-3 with TRBJ2-2; maybe TRBD2 (5 bases). TRBV5-3 counts as an open reading frame of uncertain function. Trimming took off 0 bases at V and 5 bases at J, with 11 bases between the two ends. CDR3 length: 15 residues. CDR3 bases: TGTGCCAGAAGCTTGGGCGCTAGCAGGACCGGGGAGCTGTTTTTT. It codes for CARSLGASRTGELFF.

This clone appeared a single time. CDR3 coding DNA: TGTGCCAGCAGCCCGGGATTGAATTATGGCTACACCTTC. It yields the protein CASSPGLNYGYTF. This rearrangement joins TRBV16 to TRBJ1-2; D call uncertain. V was cut by 4 bases and J by 5 bases, with 11 bases left in between. The CDR3 is 13 amino acids. CDR1 KGHSY and CDR2 FQNENV come from the germline V gene.

The chain is built from TRBV28 and TRBJ2-2; D uncertain. The ends were cut back, 4 bases at V and 4 bases at J, with 4 bases in the middle. Germline V lookup: CDR1 MDHEN, CDR2 SYDVKM. The CDR3 spans 12 residues. In DNA, the CDR3 is TGTGCCAGCAGTTCCCTCACCGGGGAGCTGTTTTTT. As protein: CASSSLTGELFF.

This clone turned up a few times. This rearrangement joins TRBV30 to TRBJ2-5; TRBD2 matches 12 bases. V dropped 3 bases and J dropped 1; count of bases not matched to a gene: 6. The CDR3 runs to 16 residues. CDR1 is GTSNPN and CDR2 is SVGIG in the germline V gene (reference sequence). The CDR3 protein is CAWRGGTSGSQETQYF. CDR3 nucleotides: TGTGCCTGGAGGGGAGGGACTAGCGGGTCCCAAGAGACCCAGTACTTC. Filled out from reference TRBV30 and TRBJ2-5, the complete variable domain reads SQTIHQWPATLVQPVGSPLSLECTVEGTSNPNLYWYRQAAGRGLQLLFYSVGIGQISSEVPQNLSASRPQDRQFILSSKKLLLSDSGFYLCAWRGGTSGSQETQYFGPGTRLLVL.

The genes are TRBV9 and TRBJ1-2, with a possible D match to TRBD1 (6 bases). The CDR3 totals 15 residues. Germline V gene data show CDR1 as SGDLS and CDR2 as YYNGEE. The V and J ends lost 0 bases and 4 bases respectively, with 13 bases between them. CDR3 in amino acids: CASSVGGGASYGYTF. CDR3 in DNA: TGTGCCAGCAGCGTAGGGGGGGGCGCGTCCTATGGCTACACCTTC.

In regard to this clone: Sequence at one end of the junction differs from germline and may be a read error. The chain uses TRBV7-9 and TRBJ1-1; D is undetermined. The CDR3 has 12 amino acids. Germline-derived CDR1 and CDR2 are SEHNR and FQNEAQ (reference sequence). The CDR3 DNA sequence: TGTGCCAGCAGGGGAGGCAGGCCCTCACCTCCGTTT. It encodes CASRGGRPSPPF.

This chain joins TRBV11-2 and TRBJ1-6; maybe TRBD1 (5 bases). The germline CDR1 and CDR2 sequences are SGHAT and FQNNGV. V was clipped by 2 bases and J by 1 base, with 6 bases between them. The CDR3 has 15 amino acids. The CDR3 DNA sequence: TGTGCCAGCAGCTTACAGGGTTCCTATAATTCACCCCTCCACTTT. This translates into CASSLQGSYNSPLHF. The variable domain in full, with the rest retrieved from reference TRBV11-2 and TRBJ1-6, is EAGVAQSPRYKIIEKRQSVAFWCNPISGHATLYWYQQILGQGPKLLIQFQNNGVVDDSQLPKDRFSAERLKGVDSTLKIQPAKLEDSAVYLCASSLQGSYNSPLHFGNGTRLTVT.

This clone was seen only once. The V and J genes are TRBV20-1 and TRBJ2-3; TRBD2 agrees at 11 bases. There are 11 residues in the CDR3. CDR1 and CDR2 (germline): DFQATT, SNEGSKA (reference sequence). CDR3: CTSGRSDTQYF. The CDR3 region has the DNA TGCACTAGCGGGAGGTCAGATACGCAGTATTTT.

The chain is built from TRBV7-8 and TRBJ1-4; 8 bases agree with TRBD1. CDR3 length equals 15 residues. CDR1 is SGHVS and CDR2 is FQNEAQ in the germline V gene. J was trimmed by 5 bases and V by 5 bases; bases with no gene match: 7. This CDR3 is CASSLNRGRNEKLFF. CDR3 nucleotide sequence: TGTGCCAGCAGCCTAAACAGGGGGAGGAATGAAAAACTGTTTTTT.

The J gene is TRBJ2-7, the V gene TRBV2, with D unresolved. V was clipped by 5 bases and J by 0 bases, with 2 bases between them. CDR1 SNHLY and CDR2 FYNNEI come from the germline V gene. The CDR3 sequence is 11 residues long. The CDR3 sequence: CASSYSYEQYF. CDR3 bases: TGTGCCAGCAGTTACTCCTACGAGCAGTACTTC.

DNA of the CDR3: TGTGCCAGCTCACCTTTCCCCGGGAGGTCTGAGCAGTTCTTC. It specifies CASSPFPGRSEQFF. This rearrangement joins TRBV18 to TRBJ2-1, with 7 bases aligning to TRBD2. The CDR3 spans 14 residues. With V trimmed by 3 bases and J by 9 bases, 8 bases remained unmatched. Germline loops: CDR1 KGHSH, CDR2 LQKENI.

This clone has a single count. This rearrangement joins TRBV28 to TRBJ2-7; TRBD1 agrees at 7 bases. V lost 6 bases and J lost 1; bases outside the gene matches: 6. There are 14 residues in the CDR3. The V gene's germline CDR1 is MDHEN and CDR2 SYDVKM. The CDR3 loop is CASRKTGWSYEQYF. CDR3 DNA sequence: TGTGCCAGCAGGAAGACAGGGTGGTCCTACGAGCAGTACTTC.

This clone showed up just a few times. This chain uses TRBV10-3 with TRBJ1-1; D call uncertain. Per germline, CDR1 ENHRY and CDR2 SYGVKD. V lost 8 bases and J 1 base, leaving 8 bases between the germline ends. This CDR3 spans 12 amino acids. CDR3 protein: CAIGQQNTEAFF. Here the CDR3 DNA reads TGTGCCATCGGGCAGCAGAACACTGAAGCTTTCTTT.

This clone turned up a few times. The chain has TRBV5-1 and TRBJ2-1; 10 nucleotides line up with TRBD2. CDR3 length: 18 amino acids. The V segment lost 4 bases and the J segment 2 bases; nucleotides outside the gene matches: 12. Germline CDR1 is SGHRS and CDR2 is YFSETQ. The CDR3 protein is CASSALGEREGPYNEQFF. The CDR3 region has the DNA TGCGCCAGCAGCGCTCTCGGAGAGCGGGAGGGCCCCTACAATGAGCAGTTCTTC. Full variable domain (missing parts from reference TRBV5-1 and TRBJ2-1): KAGVTQTPRYLIKTRGQQVTLSCSPISGHRSVSWYQQTPGQGLQFLFEYFSETQRNKGNFPGRFSGRQFSNSRSEMNVSTLELGDSALYLCASSALGEREGPYNEQFFGPGTRLTVL.

The V call is TRBV28, the J call TRBJ2-7; D perhaps matches TRBD2 (6 bases). V gave up 8 bases and J gave up 7 bases, with 12 bases separating them. The germline V gene has CDR1 MDHEN and CDR2 SYDVKM. The CDR3 has 11 residues. Here the CDR3 reads CASGISGEQYF. The CDR3 DNA sequence: TGTGCCAGCGGAATAAGCGGGGAGCAGTACTTC.